The 3 T cell receptor beta chains below all came from one sample that was sequenced in a study of PD-L1 blockade in urothelial cancer. Libraries were prepared by immunoSEQ multiplex PCR; TCRdb keeps only in-frame clonotypes and omits some of them. This sample carries over 35,000 clones, about 89% of them seen once, and the ten largest clones take over 9%. Described time point: pretreatment peripheral blood. Source: PBMCs, taken around atezolizumab (anti-PD-L1) treatment. The receptors shown here come from a woman aged 55-69 years with urothelial cancer.

The chain joins TRBV11-2 to TRBJ1-1; 10 bases align to TRBD1. From germline, CDR1 is SGHAT and CDR2 FQNNGV. CDR3 size: 15 residues. V dropped 1 base and J dropped 9; count of bases not matched to a gene: 8. This CDR3 is CASSLGQGALLKAFF. The DNA of the CDR3 is TGTGCCAGCAGCTTAGGACAGGGGGCCCTCCTGAAAGCTTTCTTT.

The chain uses TRBV5-6 and TRBJ2-5; D might be TRBD1 (5 bases). Trimming stripped 6 bases from V and 4 bases from J, with 13 bases between. This CDR3 has 13 amino acids. The germline V gene has CDR1 SGHDT and CDR2 YYEEEE. The chain's CDR3 is CASTWGRGETQYF. The DNA for the CDR3 is TGTGCCAGCACCTGGGGCCGTGGAGAGACCCAGTACTTC.

This clone appeared a few times. This chain uses TRBV13 with TRBJ2-5; the match to TRBD2 covers 11 bases. The junction had 4 bases not matched to a gene; V was cut back by 2 bases and J by 2 bases. CDR3 length equals 16 residues. Germline CDR1 is PRHDT and CDR2 is FYEKMQ (reference sequence). The CDR3 reads CASSLRLAGIQETQYF. The DNA of the CDR3 is TGTGCCAGCAGCTTAAGACTAGCGGGGATTCAAGAGACCCAGTACTTC.